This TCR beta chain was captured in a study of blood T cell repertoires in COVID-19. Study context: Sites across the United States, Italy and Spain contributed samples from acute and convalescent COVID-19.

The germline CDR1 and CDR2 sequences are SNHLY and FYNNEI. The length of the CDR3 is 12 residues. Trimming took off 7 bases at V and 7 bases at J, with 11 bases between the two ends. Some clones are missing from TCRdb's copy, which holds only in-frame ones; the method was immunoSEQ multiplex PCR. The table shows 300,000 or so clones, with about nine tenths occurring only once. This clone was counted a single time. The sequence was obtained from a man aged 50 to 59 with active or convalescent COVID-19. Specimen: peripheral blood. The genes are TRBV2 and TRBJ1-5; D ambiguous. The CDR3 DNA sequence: TGTGCCAGCAACGCCAATGAGCAGCCCCAGCATTTT. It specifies CASNANEQPQHF.